This TCR beta chain was retrieved from a study of blood T cells in healthy people across ages. CDR3 length: 13 residues. Germline CDR1 is MNHEY and CDR2 is SMNVEV (reference sequence). Trimming removed 5 bases from V and 0 bases from J, with 8 bases in between. Sample-barcoded 5' priming and a J-beta primer mix drove a second PCR of roughly 6 to 12 cycles. MiXCR was run by TCRdb on the 5' RACE reads, yielding one entry per CDR3 protein. The sample gives 1.5 million to 2 million distinct CDR3 sequences, 40% to 55% of which show up once; around 2.1% is in the top ten. The chain employs TRBV27 and TRBJ2-7; D is undetermined. This sequence was found in a woman aged 40 to 55 in good health. Input material: blood. The CDR3 spells CASSVTNSYEQYF. The CDR3, as DNA: TGTGCCAGCAGTGTGACAAACTCCTACGAGCAGTACTTC.